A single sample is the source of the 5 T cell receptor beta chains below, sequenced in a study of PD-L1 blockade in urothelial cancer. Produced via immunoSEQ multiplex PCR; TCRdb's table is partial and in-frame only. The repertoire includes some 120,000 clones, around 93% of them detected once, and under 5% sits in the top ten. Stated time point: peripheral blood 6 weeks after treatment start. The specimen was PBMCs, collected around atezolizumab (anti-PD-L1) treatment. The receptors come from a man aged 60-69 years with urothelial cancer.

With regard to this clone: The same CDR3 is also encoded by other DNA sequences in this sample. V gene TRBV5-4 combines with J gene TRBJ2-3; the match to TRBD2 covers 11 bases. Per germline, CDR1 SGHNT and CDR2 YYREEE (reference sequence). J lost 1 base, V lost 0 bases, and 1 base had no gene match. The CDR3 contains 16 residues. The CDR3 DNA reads TGTGCCAGCAGCTTGGGGACTAGCGGGCGCACAGATACGCAGTATTTT. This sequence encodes CASSLGTSGRTDTQYF.

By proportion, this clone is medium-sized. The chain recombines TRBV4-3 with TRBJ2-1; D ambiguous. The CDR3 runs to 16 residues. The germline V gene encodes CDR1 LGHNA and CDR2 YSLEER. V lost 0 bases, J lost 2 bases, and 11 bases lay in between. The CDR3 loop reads CASSQDGQGAYNEQFF. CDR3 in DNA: TGCGCCAGCAGCCAAGATGGTCAAGGAGCCTACAATGAGCAGTTCTTC.

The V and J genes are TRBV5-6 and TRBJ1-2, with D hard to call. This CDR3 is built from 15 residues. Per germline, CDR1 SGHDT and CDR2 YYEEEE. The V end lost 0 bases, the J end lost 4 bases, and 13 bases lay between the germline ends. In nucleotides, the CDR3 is TGTGCCAGCAGCTTGGGCGGTTTGGCGGGCTATGGCTACACCTTC. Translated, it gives CASSLGGLAGYGYTF.

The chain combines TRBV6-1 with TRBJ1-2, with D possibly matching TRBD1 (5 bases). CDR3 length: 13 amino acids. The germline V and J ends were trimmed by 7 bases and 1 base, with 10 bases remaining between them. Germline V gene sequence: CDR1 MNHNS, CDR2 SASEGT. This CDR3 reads CASTPRVNYGYTF. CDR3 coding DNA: TGTGCCAGCACCCCCAGGGTTAACTATGGCTACACCTTC.

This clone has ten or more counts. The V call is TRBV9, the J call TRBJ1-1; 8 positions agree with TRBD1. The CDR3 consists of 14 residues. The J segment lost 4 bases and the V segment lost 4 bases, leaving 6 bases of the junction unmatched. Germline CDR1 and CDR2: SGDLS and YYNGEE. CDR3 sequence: CASSPTGGSTEAFF. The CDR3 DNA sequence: TGTGCCAGCAGCCCAACAGGGGGGAGCACTGAAGCTTTCTTT.